This T cell receptor beta chain was sequenced during a study of blood T cell repertoires in COVID-19. Study information: Samples of COVID-19 (acute and convalescent) were obtained from the United States, Italy and Spain. T cells, B-cell-depleted T cells, or PBMCs supplied cDNA or gDNA.

Assay used: immunoSEQ multiplex PCR; TCRdb lists only in-frame clones, some missing. The table shows 130,000 to 150,000 clones, with roughly nine tenths occurring only once. This CDR3 region has 15 residues. Per the germline V gene, CDR1 is MDHEN and CDR2 is SYDVKM. The J segment lost 5 bases and the V segment lost 6 bases, leaving 7 bases of the junction unmatched. Sample: peripheral blood. The receptor was isolated from a human donor in a cohort sampled during active COVID-19. The rearrangement joins TRBV28 to TRBJ1-2; TRBD1 aligns across 12 bases. The CDR3 spells CASRGGQGALYGYTF. CDR3 coding DNA: TGTGCCAGCAGGGGGGGACAGGGGGCTCTATATGGCTACACCTTC.